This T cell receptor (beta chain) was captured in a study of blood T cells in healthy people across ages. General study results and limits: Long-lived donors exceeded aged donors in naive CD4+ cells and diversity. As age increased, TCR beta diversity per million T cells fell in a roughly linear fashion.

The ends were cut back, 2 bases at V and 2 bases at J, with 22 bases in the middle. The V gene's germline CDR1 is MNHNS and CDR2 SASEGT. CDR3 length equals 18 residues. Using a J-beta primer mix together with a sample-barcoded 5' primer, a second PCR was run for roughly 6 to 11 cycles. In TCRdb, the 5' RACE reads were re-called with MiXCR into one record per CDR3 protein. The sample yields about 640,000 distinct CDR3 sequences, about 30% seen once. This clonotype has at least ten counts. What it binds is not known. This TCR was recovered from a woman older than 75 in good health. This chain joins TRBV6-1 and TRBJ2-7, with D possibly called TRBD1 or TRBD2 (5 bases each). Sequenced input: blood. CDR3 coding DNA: TGTGCCAGCAGTGAATGGGGCCCGTTGAGGGGCCTCACCTACGAGCAGTACTTC. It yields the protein CASSEWGPLRGLTYEQYF.